This T cell receptor (beta chain) was documented in a study of T-cell reconstitution after alpha-beta-depleted transplantation in children. Study outcomes and limitations: As was reported, about two months after transplant, alpha-beta T cells came from several hundred expanded graft clones. At day 60, the high TCRbeta diversity found in some patients originated from recipient T cells and thymic progenitors that had survived.

Concerning this clonotype: Its target is not known.

CDR3 length: 14 residues. V lost 6 bases, J lost 2 bases, and 17 bases lay in between. CDR1 is DFQATT and CDR2 is SNEGSKA in the germline V gene (reference sequence). Unique molecular identifiers were incorporated during preparation of the TCRbeta library. TCRdb recomputed calls from the PCR reads with MiXCR, one row per CDR3 protein. The sample shows 200,000 to 300,000 distinct CDR3 sequences, roughly a quarter of them seen only once. The sequencing used PBMCs, collected before TCRalphabeta/CD19-depleted stem cell transplant. The source of this sequence is a girl aged 2 to 10 with Fanconi anemia, due to receive a stem cell transplant. V and J are TRBV20-1 and TRBJ2-7; no definite D call. The CDR3 nucleotides are TGCAGTGCAAACCTAGATCTGGGGACCTACGAGCAGTACTTC. Translation: CSANLDLGTYEQYF.